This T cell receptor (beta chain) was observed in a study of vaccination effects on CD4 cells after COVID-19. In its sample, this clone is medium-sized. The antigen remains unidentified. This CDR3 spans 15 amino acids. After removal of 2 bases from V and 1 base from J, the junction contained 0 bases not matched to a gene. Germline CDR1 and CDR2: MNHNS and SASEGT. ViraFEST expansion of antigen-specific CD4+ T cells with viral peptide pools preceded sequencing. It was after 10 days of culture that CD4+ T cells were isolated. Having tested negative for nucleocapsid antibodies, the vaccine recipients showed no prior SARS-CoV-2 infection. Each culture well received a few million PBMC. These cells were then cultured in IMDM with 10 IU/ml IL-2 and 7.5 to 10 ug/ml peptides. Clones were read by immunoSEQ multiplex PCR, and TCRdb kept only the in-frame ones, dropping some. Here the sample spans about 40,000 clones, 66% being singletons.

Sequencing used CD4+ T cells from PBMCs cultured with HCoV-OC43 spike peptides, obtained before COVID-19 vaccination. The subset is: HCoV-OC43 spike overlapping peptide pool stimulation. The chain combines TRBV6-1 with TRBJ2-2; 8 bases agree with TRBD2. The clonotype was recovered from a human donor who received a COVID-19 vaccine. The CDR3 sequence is CASSELAGNTGELFF. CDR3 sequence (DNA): TGTGCCAGCAGTGAACTAGCGGGGAACACCGGGGAGCTGTTTTTT.